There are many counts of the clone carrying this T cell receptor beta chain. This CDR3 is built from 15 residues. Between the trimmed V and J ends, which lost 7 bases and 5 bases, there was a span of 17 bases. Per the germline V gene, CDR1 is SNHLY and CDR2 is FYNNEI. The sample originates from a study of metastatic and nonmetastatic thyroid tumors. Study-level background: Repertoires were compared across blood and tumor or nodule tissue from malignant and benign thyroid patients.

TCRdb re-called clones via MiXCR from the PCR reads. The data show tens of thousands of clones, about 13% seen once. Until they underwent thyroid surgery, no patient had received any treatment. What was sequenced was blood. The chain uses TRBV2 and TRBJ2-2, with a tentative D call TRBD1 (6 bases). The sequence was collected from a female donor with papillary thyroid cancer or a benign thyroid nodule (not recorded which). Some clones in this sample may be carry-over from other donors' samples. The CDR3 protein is CASIGGVGTTGELFF. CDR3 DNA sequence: TGTGCCAGCATCGGAGGAGTTGGGACAACCGGGGAGCTGTTTTTT.